These 10 T cell receptor beta chains share one sample of origin, sequenced in a study of blood T cell repertoires in COVID-19 (dated by TCRdb to 2020 to 2021). The method was the immunoSEQ multiplex PCR assay. TCRdb stores this immuneACCESS table with in-frame sequences only. Part of the clones is absent; in the studies checked, under half of the shortfall reflects unresolved V genes, and no reason is known for the rest. The sample table contains 110,000 or so clones; only one count was recorded for around 83% of them. The ten biggest clones cover more than 3.5% of the sample. Sequencing input: peripheral blood. These TCRs come from a woman in her 70s with acute or convalescent COVID-19.

The V gene is TRBV6-5, the J gene TRBJ1-2; 8 bases are a match to TRBD1. V trimming: 8 bases; J trimming: 8 bases; junction bases outside the gene matches: 10. The CDR3 covers 13 residues. CDR1 and CDR2 (germline): MNHEY, SVGAGI. The CDR3: CASRLRTGNGYTF. CDR3 nucleotide sequence: TGTGCCAGCCGCCTTCGGACAGGGAACGGCTACACCTTC.

The chain employs TRBV28 and TRBJ2-1; TRBD2 is a possible D gene (6 bases). V dropped 1 base and J dropped 2 bases, with 12 bases sitting between them. The length of the CDR3 is 16 residues. Germline CDR1 and CDR2: MDHEN and SYDVKM. The chain's CDR3 is CASSLLTGLTYNEQFF. CDR3 bases: TGTGCCAGCAGTTTATTAACAGGACTAACCTACAATGAGCAGTTCTTC.

CDR3 bases: TGTGCCAGCTCACCAGGGGGGACCCAGGGTTTCCAGCCCCAGCATTTT. It yields the protein CASSPGGTQGFQPQHF. The rearrangement links TRBV18 to TRBJ1-5; possible D gene TRBD1, 5 bases. The ends were cut back, 2 bases at V and 7 bases at J, with 18 bases in the middle. Per the germline V gene, CDR1 is KGHSH and CDR2 is LQKENI. This CDR3 is built from 16 residues.

J is TRBJ2-3 and V is TRBV2; weak D call: TRBD2 (5 bases). The V and J ends lost 8 bases and 2 bases respectively, with 11 bases between them. This CDR3 region has 13 residues. The V gene's germline CDR1 is SNHLY and CDR2 FYNNEI. The CDR3 here is CASRRETTDTQYF. The CDR3 nucleotides are TGTGCCAGCCGACGGGAAACCACAGATACGCAGTATTTT.

The chain uses TRBV5-4 and TRBJ2-7, with 7 bases lining up with TRBD1. This CDR3 spans 13 amino acids. The junction had 5 bases not matched to a gene; V was cut back by 3 bases and J by 5 bases. The V gene's germline CDR1 is SGHNT and CDR2 YYREEE (reference sequence). In DNA form, the CDR3 reads TGTGCCAGCAGCTGGATAGACAGGGACGAGCAGTACGTC. Translation: CASSWIDRDEQYV.

The chain couples TRBV7-9 to TRBJ1-1, with D perhaps TRBD1 (6 bases). Trimming removed 1 base from V and 4 bases from J, with 13 bases in between. This CDR3 contains 15 residues. Germline V gene lookup returns CDR1 SEHNR and CDR2 FQNEAQ (reference sequence). CDR3 region: CASSLGFLGATEAFF. The CDR3 coding sequence is TGTGCCAGCAGCTTAGGATTCTTGGGGGCCACTGAAGCTTTCTTT.

The chain has TRBV2 and TRBJ2-2, with 7 bases fitting TRBD1. The ends lost 7 bases at V and 4 bases at J; junction bases unmatched: 12. CDR3 length: 16 residues. Germline lookup yields CDR1 SNHLY and CDR2 FYNNEI. CDR3 sequence: CASTLGGSRSTGELFF. The CDR3 nucleotides are TGTGCCAGCACTTTAGGGGGCTCTCGTAGCACCGGGGAGCTGTTTTTT.

This chain joins TRBV18 and TRBJ2-3, with D possibly TRBD1 on 6 matching bases. The germline V and J ends were trimmed by 5 bases and 2 bases, with 8 bases remaining between them. The CDR3 consists of 13 residues. Germline V gene sequence: CDR1 KGHSH, CDR2 LQKENI. The CDR3 DNA reads as TGTGCCAGCTCAGGACAGACCACAGATACGCAGTATTTT. Protein sequence: CASSGQTTDTQYF.

The gene calls are TRBV6-5 and TRBJ2-1; D ambiguous. This CDR3 has 14 amino acids. The V end lost 6 bases, the J end lost 10 bases, and 19 bases lay between the germline ends. Germline lookup yields CDR1 MNHEY and CDR2 SVGAGI. CDR3 in DNA: TGTGCCAGCAGAATCGTAATGGCCGCGAGGGAGCAGTTCTTC. Its translation is CASRIVMAAREQFF.

This chain connects TRBV7-3 to TRBJ1-2; D remains unclear. Between the trimmed V and J ends, which lost 2 bases and 8 bases, there was a span of 12 bases. Looked up from germline, CDR1 is SGHTA and CDR2 is FQGTGA. The CDR3 covers 13 residues. The CDR3 nucleotides read TGTGCCAGCAGCTTAGAAATGGCGGGGGGCTACACCTTC. This gives the protein CASSLEMAGGYTF.